This T cell receptor beta chain was captured by sequencing in a study of T cell repertoires in cytomegalovirus infection. After removal of 5 bases from V and 4 bases from J, the junction contained 9 bases not matched to a gene. CDR3 length: 15 amino acids. Germline CDR1 SGHVS, CDR2 FNYEAQ. MiXCR was run by TCRdb on the reads, yielding one entry per CDR3 protein. The data hold some 500,000 distinct CDR3 sequences, with 25% to 35% observed a single time. There are a few counts of this clonotype. Its target is not known. Sequenced material: cultured PBMCs, taken from culture after CMV antigen stimulation. The source is a human donor in good health (CMV status not recorded). Some clones in this sample may be carry-over from other donors' samples. The V gene is TRBV7-6, the J gene TRBJ1-1; 8 bases align to TRBD1. DNA for the CDR3: TGTGCCAGCAGCCTAAGGACAGGGCAGAGCACTGAAGCTTTCTTT. Translation: CASSLRTGQSTEAFF.